The 31 T cell receptor beta chains reported below all come from one sample, sequenced in a study of blood T cell repertoires in COVID-19. Generated by immunoSEQ multiplex PCR, the TCRdb table keeps only in-frame clones and is missing some. Seen here are roughly 80,000 clones, approximately 90% observed once, and the top ten hold roughly 9.1%. Sequencing input: peripheral blood. Source of these receptors: a human donor in a cohort sampled during active COVID-19.

The V and J genes are TRBV2 and TRBJ1-1; 10 bases match TRBD1. V shed 6 bases and J 0 bases; nucleotides not matched to a gene: 4. The germline V gene has CDR1 SNHLY and CDR2 FYNNEI. The CDR3 runs to 15 residues. CDR3 in DNA: TGTGCCAGCAGGACAGGGGGCCTTCTGAACACTGAAGCTTTCTTT. The encoded protein is CASRTGGLLNTEAFF.

This chain uses TRBV15 with TRBJ1-5; 7 bases are a match to TRBD1. This CDR3 is 17 amino acids long. V shed 7 bases and J 2 bases; nucleotides not matched to a gene: 14. Germline CDR1 and CDR2: LNHNV and YYDKDF (reference sequence). The CDR3 DNA is TGTGCCACCACCACGGTGGGTAAGGGGGCAGGCAATCAGCCCCAGCATTTT. Encoded protein: CATTTVGKGAGNQPQHF.

About this clone: Other DNA sequences in the sample encode the same CDR3. The V and J genes are TRBV18 and TRBJ2-5; D not resolved. CDR1 KGHSH and CDR2 LQKENI come from the germline V gene. The V end was cut by 1 base, the J end by 1 base, with 13 bases between. CDR3 length: 16 amino acids. The CDR3 sequence is CASSPRSAGPQETQYF. The CDR3 DNA sequence: TGTGCCAGCTCACCACGGTCCGCAGGTCCCCAAGAGACCCAGTACTTC.

The chain combines TRBV3-1 (or the pseudogene TRBV3-2) with TRBJ2-3; D not certain. Looked up from germline, CDR1 is LGHDT and CDR2 is YNNKEL (reference sequence). The germline V and J ends were trimmed by 3 bases and 4 bases, with 11 bases remaining between them. This CDR3 spans 14 amino acids. This CDR3 is CASSQSLSPDTQYF. The CDR3, as DNA: TGTGCCAGCAGCCAGAGCCTTAGCCCAGATACGCAGTATTTT.

This clone has a handful of counts. The chain employs TRBV7-2 and TRBJ1-1; 9 bases are shared with TRBD1. The trim removed 4 bases at V and 0 bases at J, leaving 3 bases unmatched. The germline V gene has CDR1 SGHTA and CDR2 FQGNSA. This CDR3 contains 15 residues. The CDR3 DNA reads as TGTGCCAGCAGCTCGGGACAGGGATTGAACACTGAAGCTTTCTTT. It is translated as CASSSGQGLNTEAFF.

The chain links TRBV18 to TRBJ1-4, with TRBD1 as a possible D gene (6 bases). There are 15 residues in the CDR3. V shed 3 bases and J shed 5 bases, with 13 bases lying between them. Germline assignment: CDR1 KGHSH and CDR2 LQKENI. CDR3 sequence reads: CASSPPDRWNEKLFF. The CDR3 DNA is TGTGCCAGCTCACCCCCTGACAGGTGGAATGAAAAACTGTTTTTT.

The chain combines TRBV7-9 with TRBJ2-3; D perhaps matches TRBD2 (6 bases). The CDR3 is 14 amino acids. The V end lost 3 bases, the J end lost 4 bases, and 11 bases lay between the germline ends. Per the germline V gene, CDR1 is SEHNR and CDR2 is FQNEAQ (reference sequence). This CDR3 reads CASSLSGSADTQYF. CDR3 DNA sequence: TGTGCCAGCAGCTTGTCCGGGAGTGCAGATACGCAGTATTTT.

V and J are TRBV19 and TRBJ2-7, with TRBD1 matching 7 bases. V gave up 4 bases and J gave up 3 bases; unmatched junction bases: 3. The V gene's germline CDR1 is LNHDA and CDR2 SQIVND (reference sequence). The CDR3 covers 13 residues. The CDR3 DNA is TGTGCCAGTAGTACGGCAGGGGGCTACGAGCAGTACTTC. This gives the protein CASSTAGGYEQYF.

The chain is built from TRBV27 and TRBJ1-1; TRBD1 is a possible D gene (6 bases). The V end was cut by 6 bases, the J end by 1 base, with 12 bases between. CDR3 size: 14 residues. Germline V lookup: CDR1 MNHEY, CDR2 SMNVEV (reference sequence). This chain's CDR3 is CASRQGRANTEAFF. The CDR3 coding sequence is TGTGCCAGCAGACAGGGACGGGCGAACACTGAAGCTTTCTTT.

The chain has TRBV3-1 (or the pseudogene TRBV3-2) and TRBJ1-4; the match to TRBD1 covers 8 bases. With 10 bases clipped from V and 7 bases from J, the junction kept 5 bases outside the gene matches. CDR1 is LGHDT and CDR2 is YNNKEL in the germline V gene (reference sequence). The CDR3 runs to 12 residues. Here the CDR3 DNA reads TGTGCCACCACAGGGGGAAGTGAAAAACTGTTTTTT. This translates into CATTGGSEKLFF.

The chain carries TRBV28 and TRBJ2-5; TRBD1 agrees at 7 bases. Trimming cost V 1 base and J 4 bases; bases outside gene matches: 0. The V gene's germline CDR1 is MDHEN and CDR2 SYDVKM. The CDR3 totals 13 residues. DNA for the CDR3: TGTGCCAGCAGTTTATCAGGGGGAGAGACCCAGTACTTC. Translated: CASSLSGGETQYF.

J is TRBJ2-7 and V is TRBV2; D remains ambiguous. Trimming removed 3 bases at V and 2 bases at J, with 8 bases between. The CDR3 loop spans 13 amino acids. Germline V gives CDR1 SNHLY, CDR2 FYNNEI. The DNA for the CDR3 is TGTGCCAGCAGTGAGAGTGTTACCTACGAGCAGTACTTC. Translated, it gives CASSESVTYEQYF. Filled out from reference TRBV2 and TRBJ2-7, the complete variable domain reads EPEVTQTPSHQVTQMGQEVILRCVPISNHLYFYWYRQILGQKVEFLVSFYNNEISEKSEIFDDQFSVERPDGSNFTLKIRSTKLEDSAMYFCASSESVTYEQYFGPGTRLTVT.

This clone was found once. The genes are TRBV7-2 and TRBJ2-7; D not resolved. Between the trimmed V and J ends, which lost 5 bases and 2 bases, there was a span of 4 bases. CDR3 length: 11 residues. The germline gives CDR1 SGHTA, CDR2 FQGNSA. The CDR3: CASSVTYEQYF. In nucleotides, the CDR3 is TGTGCCAGCAGCGTCACCTACGAGCAGTACTTC.

The chain recombines TRBV7-2 with TRBJ1-1, with 10 positions matching TRBD1. Looked up from germline, CDR1 is SGHTA and CDR2 is FQGNSA. CDR3 size: 15 residues. The V gene end was trimmed by 6 bases and the J gene end by 4 bases; junction bases not matched to a gene: 8. The CDR3 nucleotides read TGTGCCAGCAGGACTGACAGGGGGCAGGGCACTGAAGCTTTCTTT. Protein product: CASRTDRGQGTEAFF.

The chain is built from TRBV19 and TRBJ1-4; 7 bases fit TRBD1. V lost 3 bases and J lost 6; bases outside the gene matches: 7. This CDR3 is built from 15 residues. Germline V CDR1 and CDR2: LNHDA, SQIVND (reference sequence). Here the CDR3 DNA reads TGTGCCAGTAGTATCCGGGACAGCCATTATGAAAAACTGTTTTTT. This codes for CASSIRDSHYEKLFF.

The CDR3 region is CATSRDGYNEQFF. CDR3 DNA sequence: TGTGCCACCAGCAGAGACGGGTACAATGAGCAGTTCTTC. The chain has TRBV15 and TRBJ2-1; D not certain. V was trimmed by 0 bases and J by 4 bases, leaving 4 bases between them. This CDR3 has 13 residues. Germline lookup yields CDR1 LNHNV and CDR2 YYDKDF (reference sequence).

This chain joins TRBV11-3 and TRBJ2-3, with 8 bases aligning to TRBD1. Germline CDR1 and CDR2: SGHNT and YENEEA. After removal of 4 bases from V and 5 bases from J, the junction contained 5 bases not matched to a gene. The CDR3 is 14 amino acids. The DNA of the CDR3 is TGTGCCAGCAGCTCAGGACAGGGTGAAGATACGCAGTATTTT. It yields the protein CASSSGQGEDTQYF.

In its sample, this clone was seen once. The J gene is TRBJ1-1, the V gene TRBV5-6; D gene unclear. Per the germline V gene, CDR1 is SGHDT and CDR2 is YYEEEE. Trimming removed 3 bases from V and 2 bases from J, with 11 bases in between. This CDR3 contains 14 residues. The CDR3, as DNA: TGTGCCAGCAGCTATTGGCAGTTAAACACTGAAGCTTTCTTT. It specifies CASSYWQLNTEAFF.

The chain uses TRBV2 and TRBJ2-5, with 9 bases identical to TRBD1. The CDR3 is 15 residues long. Germline CDR1 and CDR2: SNHLY and FYNNEI. V lost 3 bases to trimming and J lost 5 bases; unmatched junction nucleotides: 7. CDR3 loop: CASSEIRQGGETQYF. CDR3 nucleotide sequence: TGTGCCAGCAGTGAGATTCGACAGGGGGGGGAGACCCAGTACTTC.

The rearrangement uses TRBV19 and TRBJ2-1; 8 bases match TRBD2. Germline CDR1 reads LNHDA; CDR2 reads SQIVND (reference sequence). This CDR3 spans 19 amino acids. V trimming: 6 bases; J trimming: 6 bases; junction bases outside the gene matches: 22. The CDR3 DNA is TGTGCCAGTAGGACGAGGGGGGGGCAAAGCGGGAGCAGCGGCAATGAGCAGTTCTTC. Translating gives CASRTRGGQSGSSGNEQFF.

This clone was detected only once. The V and J genes are TRBV25-1 and TRBJ1-2; D might be TRBD1 (5 bases). The CDR3 sequence is 15 residues long. With 5 bases removed from V and 4 bases from J, the gap between germline ends came to 17 bases. Germline V gives CDR1 MGHDK, CDR2 SYGVNS. CDR3 DNA sequence: TGTGCCAGCAGTAAATCGTTGGACACCATCTATGGCTACACCTTC. Its translation is CASSKSLDTIYGYTF.

This clone has just one count. The chain uses TRBV29-1 and TRBJ2-2; D is possibly TRBD1 (6 bases). The length of the CDR3 is 14 residues. The V end lost 6 bases, the J end lost 0 bases, and 11 bases lay between the germline ends. Germline-derived CDR1 and CDR2 are SQVTM and ANQGSEA. The CDR3 DNA reads as TGCAGCGTGACCGGGACAACGAACACCGGGGAGCTGTTTTTT. The encoded protein is CSVTGTTNTGELFF.

V is TRBV14 and J is TRBJ2-3; no firm D call. Trimming removed 2 bases from V and 0 bases from J, with 6 bases in between. The germline CDR1 and CDR2 sequences are SGHDN and FVKESK. The CDR3 runs to 14 residues. CDR3 protein: CASSQPLSTDTQYF. The CDR3 DNA reads TGTGCCAGCAGCCAACCCTTAAGCACAGATACGCAGTATTTT.

This rearrangement joins TRBV4-1 to TRBJ2-2; D gene uncertain. Trimming shortened V by 0 bases and J by 5 bases, and 10 bases separated the two germline ends. Germline values: CDR1 MGHRA, CDR2 YSYEKL. The CDR3 contains 15 residues. The CDR3 loop reads CASSQDLVSTGELFF. Written as DNA, the CDR3 is TGCGCCAGCAGCCAAGACCTAGTCTCTACCGGGGAGCTGTTTTTT.

The chain couples TRBV6-5 to TRBJ2-3; 8 bases agree with TRBD2. Germline V gene sequence: CDR1 MNHEY, CDR2 SVGAGI. J lost 0 bases, V lost 2 bases, and 4 bases had no gene match. The CDR3 is made up of 16 amino acids. The chain's CDR3 is CASSYGGGGSTDTQYF. CDR3 nucleotides: TGTGCCAGCAGTTACGGAGGCGGGGGGAGCACAGATACGCAGTATTTT.

This chain connects TRBV19 to TRBJ1-2, with TRBD1 identical over 9 bases. Germline CDR1 reads LNHDA; CDR2 reads SQIVND (reference sequence). This CDR3 is built from 18 residues. The J segment lost 6 bases and the V segment lost 2 bases, leaving 16 bases of the junction unmatched. CDR3 in amino acids: CASSILLDVGQGRDGYTF. The CDR3 region has the DNA TGTGCCAGTAGTATATTGCTGGACGTGGGACAGGGTCGGGATGGCTACACCTTC.

The V and J genes are TRBV5-1 and TRBJ2-5, with D maybe TRBD1 (5 bases). The germline V and J ends were trimmed by 0 bases and 6 bases, with 15 bases remaining between them. This CDR3 comprises 15 residues. In germline, CDR1 is SGHRS, CDR2 YFSETQ. CDR3 in amino acids: CASSLDGRAAQTQYF. For the CDR3, the DNA is TGCGCCAGCAGCTTGGATGGCAGGGCGGCGCAGACCCAGTACTTC.

Worth noting for this clone: The sample has other DNA sequences that encode this CDR3 too. The gene calls are TRBV5-1 and TRBJ2-7; no reliable D call. The CDR3 covers 12 residues. In germline, CDR1 is SGHRS, CDR2 YFSETQ. Trimming removed 4 bases at V and 1 base at J, with 6 bases between. The DNA for the CDR3 is TGCGCCAGCAGCCTGTCTTCCTACGAGCAGTACTTC. It yields the protein CASSLSSYEQYF.

This clone was seen at least ten times. The chain couples TRBV27 to TRBJ2-7; 9 bases are shared with TRBD2. The CDR3 is 16 residues long. V was clipped by 0 bases and J by 4 bases; unmatched bases: 7. From germline, CDR1 is MNHEY and CDR2 SMNVEV (reference sequence). CDR3 loop: CASSLSGAGGPYEQYF. The DNA for the CDR3 is TGTGCCAGCAGTTTATCGGGGGCGGGAGGGCCATACGAGCAGTACTTC.

The chain combines TRBV19 with TRBJ1-2, with unresolved D. Trimming removed 5 bases from V and 5 bases from J, with 15 bases in between. The CDR3 sequence is 14 residues long. Germline values: CDR1 LNHDA, CDR2 SQIVND (reference sequence). The CDR3 loop is CASSGSGTRYGYTF. The CDR3 bases are TGTGCCAGTAGTGGGTCAGGTACTCGGTATGGCTACACCTTC.

The chain uses TRBV6-6 and TRBJ2-1, with a tentative D call TRBD2 (6 bases). Between the trimmed V and J ends, which lost 7 bases and 5 bases, there was a span of 24 bases. This CDR3 has 17 residues. The germline V gene has CDR1 MNHNY and CDR2 SVGAGI (reference sequence). CDR3 protein: CASTRRPGLPMDNEQFF. The DNA of the CDR3 is TGTGCCAGCACTCGACGACCGGGACTCCCCATGGACAATGAGCAGTTCTTC.